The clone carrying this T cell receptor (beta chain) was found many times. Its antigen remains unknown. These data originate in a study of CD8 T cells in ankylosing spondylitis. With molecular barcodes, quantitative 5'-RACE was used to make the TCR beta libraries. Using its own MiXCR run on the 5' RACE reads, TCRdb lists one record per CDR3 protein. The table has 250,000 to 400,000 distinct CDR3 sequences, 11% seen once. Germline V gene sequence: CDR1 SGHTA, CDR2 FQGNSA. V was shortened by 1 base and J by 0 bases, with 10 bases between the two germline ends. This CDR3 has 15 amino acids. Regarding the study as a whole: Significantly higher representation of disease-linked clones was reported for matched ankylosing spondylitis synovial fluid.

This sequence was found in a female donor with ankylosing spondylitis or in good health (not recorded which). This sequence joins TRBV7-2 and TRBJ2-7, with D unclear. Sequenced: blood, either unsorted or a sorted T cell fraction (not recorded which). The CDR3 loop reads CASSLGLTSSYEQYF. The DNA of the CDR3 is TGTGCCAGCAGCTTAGGACTTACGAGCTCCTACGAGCAGTACTTC.